This T cell receptor (beta chain) derives from a study of CD8 T cells in Susac syndrome. The CDR3 runs 13 residues. Trimming shortened V by 1 base and J by 4 bases, and 5 bases separated the two germline ends. The germline V gene encodes CDR1 MGHRA and CDR2 YSYEKL. RNA was extracted with the RNeasy kit, and a quantity of roughly 0.5 to 1 ug was reverse transcribed using random hexamers. Each CDR3 protein gets one entry after TCRdb re-called the immunoSEQ multiplex PCR reads with MiXCR. The data show around 170,000 distinct CDR3 sequences, around 95% seen once. Sequenced input: CD8+ T cells from PBMCs. This chain joins TRBV4-1 and TRBJ2-1; D is unresolved. The TCR was taken from a human donor with multiple sclerosis. This CDR3 is CASSQVRYNEQFF. The CDR3 DNA follows: TGCGCCAGCAGCCAAGTCCGGTACAATGAGCAGTTCTTC.